This T cell receptor (beta chain) was found in a study of blood T cell repertoires in COVID-19. On the study more broadly: Acute-phase and convalescent COVID-19 samples originated in the United States, Italy and Spain. In each case, the material was cDNA or gDNA derived from T cells, B-cell-depleted T cells, or PBMCs.

Concerning this clone: Additional DNA sequences in this sample encode the identical CDR3.

In the study's own analysis: Using reference gene primer amplification, nucleated cell counts were estimated. Some clones are missing from TCRdb's copy, which holds only in-frame ones; the method was immunoSEQ multiplex PCR. D and trimming were read from the DNA, whereas the V and J calls and clone size are those reported in that table. The data show about 50,000 clones, roughly 78% seen once. The germline V gene encodes CDR1 MDHEN and CDR2 SYDVKM. V dropped 10 bases and J dropped 5 bases, with 29 bases sitting between them. The CDR3 totals 17 residues. This clonotype was obtained from a man in his 70s with acute or convalescent COVID-19. This chain uses TRBV28 with TRBJ2-5; D possibly corresponds to TRBD1 (5 bases). Sequencing input: peripheral blood. The CDR3 protein is CAMGTQGPMARRETQYF. The CDR3 region has the DNA TGTGCCATGGGCACGCAGGGCCCGATGGCCCGACGGGAGACCCAGTACTTC.